The 18 T cell receptor beta chains given below trace back to one sample, sequenced in a study of blood T cell repertoires in COVID-19. Sequenced by immunoSEQ multiplex PCR; TCRdb stores in-frame clones only, minus some. The sample contains 150,000 or so clones, about 80% of which appear only once. What was sequenced was peripheral blood. These receptors originate from a woman in her fifties or sixties with acute or convalescent COVID-19.

The rearrangement joins TRBV5-4 to TRBJ2-1; TRBD2 agrees at 10 bases. The CDR3 runs 15 residues. The V gene's germline CDR1 is SGHNT and CDR2 YYREEE (reference sequence). J gave up 6 bases and V 2 bases, and 5 bases lay outside the gene matches. The CDR3 is CASSFTGLAINEQFF. The CDR3 DNA sequence: TGTGCCAGCAGCTTCACGGGACTAGCGATCAATGAGCAGTTCTTC.

This clone showed up just once. The chain uses TRBV4-1 and TRBJ2-5; maybe TRBD1 (6 bases). Germline V gives CDR1 MGHRA, CDR2 YSYEKL. The length of the CDR3 is 15 residues. V was pared by 0 bases and J by 5 bases, with 13 bases between. CDR3 nucleotide sequence: TGCGCCAGCAGCCAAGAAGGATCAGGGGCCGAGACCCAGTACTTC. Its translation is CASSQEGSGAETQYF.

The chain has TRBV25-1 and TRBJ2-1; 7 bases map to TRBD2. The CDR3 is made up of 15 amino acids. V was clipped by 7 bases and J by 4 bases; unmatched bases: 10. CDR1 and CDR2 from the germline V gene are MGHDK and SYGVNS. The CDR3 sequence: CASTPAGRSYNEQFF. The CDR3 bases are TGTGCCAGCACTCCAGCGGGACGAAGTTACAATGAGCAGTTCTTC.

For the CDR3, the DNA is TGCGCCAGCAGCCAAGAAACCAGGGTGGCAGATACGCAGTATTTT. Its protein is CASSQETRVADTQYF. The chain employs TRBV4-1 and TRBJ2-3, with D possibly being TRBD1 (5 bases). Trimming stripped 0 bases from V and 4 bases from J, with 11 bases between. The CDR3 is made up of 15 amino acids. The V gene's germline CDR1 is MGHRA and CDR2 YSYEKL.

The chain employs TRBV27 and TRBJ1-2; D gene ambiguous. V was shortened by 3 bases and J by 0 bases, with 14 bases between the two germline ends. This CDR3 has 16 amino acids. Germline values: CDR1 MNHEY, CDR2 SMNVEV (reference sequence). The CDR3 loop is CASSFRRSAANYGYTF. Here the CDR3 DNA reads TGTGCCAGCAGTTTCAGAAGGTCGGCGGCTAACTATGGCTACACCTTC.

J is TRBJ2-3 and V is TRBV24-1, with 7 bases lining up with TRBD2. The CDR3 loop spans 13 amino acids. In germline, CDR1 is KGHDR, CDR2 SFDVKD. Trimming removed 6 bases from V and 6 bases from J; junction bases left unmatched: 5. CDR3 amino acids: CATSRRGSDTQYF. CDR3 DNA: TGTGCCACCAGTCGGCGGGGGTCGGATACGCAGTATTTT.

V is TRBV6-5 and J is TRBJ1-2, with D perhaps TRBD1 (6 bases). CDR3 size: 14 residues. The V end was cut by 2 bases, the J end by 4 bases, with 11 bases between. From germline, CDR1 is MNHEY and CDR2 SVGAGI. The DNA of the CDR3 is TGTGCCAGCAGTTACGGGGGGGCAGTCTATGGCTACACCTTC. It translates to CASSYGGAVYGYTF.

The chain combines TRBV4-1 with TRBJ1-5; D is uncertain. There are 14 residues in the CDR3. CDR1 is MGHRA, CDR2 YSYEKL, per germline. Trimming shortened V by 4 bases and J by 3 bases, and 10 bases separated the two germline ends. This CDR3 reads CASSRTRDNQPQHF. The CDR3 DNA is TGCGCCAGCAGCCGGACGAGGGACAATCAGCCCCAGCATTTT.

In this sample, this clone turned up once. The rearrangement joins TRBV3-1 (or the pseudogene TRBV3-2) to TRBJ1-2, with D maybe TRBD1 (5 bases). The V end lost 0 bases, the J end lost 7 bases, and 21 bases lay between the germline ends. This CDR3 has 17 amino acids. Germline CDR1 reads LGHDT; CDR2 reads YNNKEL (reference sequence). The CDR3: CASSQDLYIPREGGYTF. The DNA of the CDR3 is TGTGCCAGCAGCCAAGATCTCTACATACCCAGGGAGGGTGGCTACACCTTC.

V usage is TRBV3-1 (or the pseudogene TRBV3-2) and J usage is TRBJ1-1, with a weak D call TRBD1 (6 bases). The CDR3 contains 14 residues. Trimming pared 2 bases from V and 1 base from J, leaving 8 bases between. Germline CDR1 LGHDT, CDR2 YNNKEL (reference sequence). The CDR3 here is CASSQRDKNTEAFF. Here the CDR3 DNA reads TGTGCCAGCAGCCAAAGGGACAAGAACACTGAAGCTTTCTTT.

The chain has TRBV28 and TRBJ1-6, with a weak D call TRBD1 (5 bases). The CDR3 totals 18 residues. Germline V gene lookup returns CDR1 MDHEN and CDR2 SYDVKM. V was pared by 6 bases and J by 7 bases, with 25 bases between. In nucleotides, the CDR3 is TGTGCCAGCAGCCAAACCAGGGCCCCAGCCCGCCTGAATTCACCCCTCCACTTT. The encoded protein is CASSQTRAPARLNSPLHF.

The chain is built from TRBV28 and TRBJ2-4; 7 bases match TRBD1. After removal of 8 bases from V and 0 bases from J, the junction contained 10 bases not matched to a gene. The CDR3 is 16 residues long. Germline lookup yields CDR1 MDHEN and CDR2 SYDVKM. The CDR3 nucleotides read TGTGCCAGCGCTCCGACAGGGATGTTAGCCAAAAACATTCAGTACTTC. Translated, it gives CASAPTGMLAKNIQYF.

V and J are TRBV21-1 and TRBJ2-5; TRBD2 was called by the table and not checked on the DNA. TRBV21-1 represents a pseudogene. The CDR3 contains 16 residues. CDR3 region: CASSKSPGASQETQYF. CDR3 in DNA: TGTGCCAGCAGCAAATCCCCGGGAGCGTCCCAAGAGACCCAGTACTTC.

This sequence joins TRBV7-8 and TRBJ1-6; no reliable D call. The CDR3 extends over 13 amino acids. The germline V gene encodes CDR1 SGHVS and CDR2 FQNEAQ. V was cut by 1 base and J by 9 bases, with 7 bases left in between. For the CDR3, the DNA is TGTGCCAGCAGCTTAGAAGCCGCTTCACCCCTCCACTTT. This encodes CASSLEAASPLHF.

The chain is built from TRBV12-1 and TRBJ1-1; TRBD1 is the table's D call, not checked against the DNA. TRBV12-1 is listed as a pseudogene. The CDR3 totals 16 residues. In DNA, the CDR3 is TGTGCCGCCCCACGTTTCCCGGCTTACAGGCGGTCTGAAGCTTTCTTT. This sequence encodes CAAPRFPAYRRSEAFF.

This clone has more than one count but fewer than ten. This chain joins TRBV10-1 and TRBJ2-2, with TRBD2 as a possible D gene (6 bases). V was shortened by 4 bases and J by 0 bases, with 6 bases between the two germline ends. The germline V gene encodes CDR1 WNHNN and CDR2 SYGVQD (reference sequence). This CDR3 has 14 residues. The CDR3 nucleotides are TGCGCCAGCAGTGGGGGGGCGAACACCGGGGAGCTGTTTTTT. Its translation: CASSGGANTGELFF.

The chain combines TRBV18 with TRBJ1-3; D uncertain. Germline loops: CDR1 KGHSH, CDR2 LQKENI. The CDR3 totals 16 residues. V was trimmed by 0 bases and J by 2 bases, leaving 11 bases between them. The CDR3 nucleotides read TGTGCCAGCTCACCACCGGGTTACAGCCCTGGAAACACCATATATTTT. Its translation is CASSPPGYSPGNTIYF.

The chain recombines TRBV10-3 with TRBJ2-7; no clear D. In germline, CDR1 is ENHRY, CDR2 SYGVKD. Deletions cut 8 bases from V and 1 base from J, with 9 bases between. The CDR3 has 12 amino acids. The CDR3 region is CAIAGLSYEQYF. The CDR3 DNA sequence: TGTGCCATCGCCGGGTTATCCTACGAGCAGTACTTC.